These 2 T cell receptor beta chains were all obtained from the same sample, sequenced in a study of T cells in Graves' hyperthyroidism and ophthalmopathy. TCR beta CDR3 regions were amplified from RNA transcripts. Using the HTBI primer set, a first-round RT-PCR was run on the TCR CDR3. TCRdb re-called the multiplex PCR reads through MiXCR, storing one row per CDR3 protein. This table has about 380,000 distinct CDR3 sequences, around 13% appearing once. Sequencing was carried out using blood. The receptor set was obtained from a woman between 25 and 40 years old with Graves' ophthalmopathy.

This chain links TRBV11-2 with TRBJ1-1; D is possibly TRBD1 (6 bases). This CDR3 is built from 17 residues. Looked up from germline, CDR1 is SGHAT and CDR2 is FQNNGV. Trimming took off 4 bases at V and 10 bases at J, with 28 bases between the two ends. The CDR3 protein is CASSSPRGANGNQRAFF. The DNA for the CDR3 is TGTGCCAGCAGCTCCCCCCGGGGGGCTAACGGGAATCAGAGAGCTTTCTTT.

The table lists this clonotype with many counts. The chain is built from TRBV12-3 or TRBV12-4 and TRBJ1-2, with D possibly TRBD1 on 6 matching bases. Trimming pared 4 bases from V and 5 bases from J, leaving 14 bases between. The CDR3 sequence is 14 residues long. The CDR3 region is CASSSPVDRYGYTF. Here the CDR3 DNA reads TGTGCCAGCAGTTCCCCCGTGGACAGATATGGCTACACCTTC.